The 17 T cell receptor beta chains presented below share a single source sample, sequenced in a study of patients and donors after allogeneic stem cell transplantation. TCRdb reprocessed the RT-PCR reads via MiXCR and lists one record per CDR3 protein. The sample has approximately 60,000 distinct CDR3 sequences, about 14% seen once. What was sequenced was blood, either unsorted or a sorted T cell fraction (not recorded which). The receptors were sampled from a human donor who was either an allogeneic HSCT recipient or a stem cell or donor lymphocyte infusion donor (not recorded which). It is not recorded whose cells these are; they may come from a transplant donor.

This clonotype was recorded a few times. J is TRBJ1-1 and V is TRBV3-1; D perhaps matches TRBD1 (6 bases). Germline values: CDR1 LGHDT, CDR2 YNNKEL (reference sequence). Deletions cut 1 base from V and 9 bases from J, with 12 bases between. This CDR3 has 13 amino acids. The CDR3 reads CASSQGEGQKAFF. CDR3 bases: TGTGCCAGCAGCCAAGGAGAAGGACAGAAAGCTTTCTTT.

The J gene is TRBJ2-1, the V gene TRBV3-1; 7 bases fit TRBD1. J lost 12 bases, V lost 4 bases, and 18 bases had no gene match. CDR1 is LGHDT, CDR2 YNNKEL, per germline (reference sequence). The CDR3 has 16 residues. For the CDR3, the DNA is TGTGCCAGCAGCCGAGAAATCCACTATGACAGGGCGCGGCAGTTCTTC. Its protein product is CASSREIHYDRARQFF.

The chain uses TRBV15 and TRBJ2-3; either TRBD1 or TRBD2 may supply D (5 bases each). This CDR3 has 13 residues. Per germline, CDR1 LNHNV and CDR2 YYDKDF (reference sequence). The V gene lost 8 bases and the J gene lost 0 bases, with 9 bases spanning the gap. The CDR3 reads CATLGPSTDTQYF. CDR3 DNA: TGTGCCACCTTGGGACCGAGCACAGATACGCAGTATTTT.

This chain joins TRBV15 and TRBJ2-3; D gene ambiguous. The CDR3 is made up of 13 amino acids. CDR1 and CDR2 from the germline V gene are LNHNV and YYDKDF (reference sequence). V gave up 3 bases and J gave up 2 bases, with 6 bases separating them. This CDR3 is CATSSRLTDTQYF. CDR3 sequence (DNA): TGTGCCACCAGCAGCCGACTCACAGATACGCAGTATTTT.

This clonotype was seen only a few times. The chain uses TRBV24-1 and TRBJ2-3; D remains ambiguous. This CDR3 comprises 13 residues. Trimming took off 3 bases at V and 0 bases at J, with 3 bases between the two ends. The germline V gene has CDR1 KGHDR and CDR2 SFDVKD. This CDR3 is CATSDLSTDTQYF. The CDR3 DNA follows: TGTGCCACCAGTGATCTTAGCACAGATACGCAGTATTTT.

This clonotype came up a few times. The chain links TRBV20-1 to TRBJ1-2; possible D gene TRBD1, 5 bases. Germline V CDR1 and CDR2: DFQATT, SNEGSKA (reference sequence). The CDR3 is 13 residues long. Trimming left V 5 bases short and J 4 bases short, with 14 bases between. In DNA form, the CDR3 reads TGCAGTGCTGGGGGACCCGAGGGCTATGGCTACACCTTC. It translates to CSAGGPEGYGYTF.

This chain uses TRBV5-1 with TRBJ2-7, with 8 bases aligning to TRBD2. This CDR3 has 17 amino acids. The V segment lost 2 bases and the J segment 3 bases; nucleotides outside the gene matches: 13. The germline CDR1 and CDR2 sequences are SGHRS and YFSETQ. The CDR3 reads CASSLWVLAESNYEQYF. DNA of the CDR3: TGCGCCAGCAGCTTATGGGTACTAGCGGAATCTAACTACGAGCAGTACTTC. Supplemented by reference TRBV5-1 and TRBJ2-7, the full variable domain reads KAGVTQTPRYLIKTRGQQVTLSCSPISGHRSVSWYQQTPGQGLQFLFEYFSETQRNKGNFPGRFSGRQFSNSRSEMNVSTLELGDSALYLCASSLWVLAESNYEQYFGPGTRLTVT.

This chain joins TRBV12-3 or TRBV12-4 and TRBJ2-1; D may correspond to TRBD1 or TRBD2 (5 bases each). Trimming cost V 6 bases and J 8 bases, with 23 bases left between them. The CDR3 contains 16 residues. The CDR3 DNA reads TGTGCCAGCAGCGACCCCCTAGAGGGGATGCGCGATGAGCAGTTCTTC. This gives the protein CASSDPLEGMRDEQFF.

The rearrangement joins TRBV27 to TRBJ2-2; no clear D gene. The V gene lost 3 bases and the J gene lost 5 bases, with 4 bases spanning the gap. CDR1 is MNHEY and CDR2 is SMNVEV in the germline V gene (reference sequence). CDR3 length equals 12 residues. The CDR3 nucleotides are TGTGCCAGCAGTTTCGGAACCGGGGAGCTGTTTTTT. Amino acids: CASSFGTGELFF.

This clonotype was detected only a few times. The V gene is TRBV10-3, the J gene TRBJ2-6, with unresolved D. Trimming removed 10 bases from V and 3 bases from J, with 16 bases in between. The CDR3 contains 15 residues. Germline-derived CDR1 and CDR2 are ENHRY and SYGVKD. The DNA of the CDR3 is TGTGCCACCCAACTACCTTCTAGTGGGGCCAACGTCCTGACTTTC. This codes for CATQLPSSGANVLTF.

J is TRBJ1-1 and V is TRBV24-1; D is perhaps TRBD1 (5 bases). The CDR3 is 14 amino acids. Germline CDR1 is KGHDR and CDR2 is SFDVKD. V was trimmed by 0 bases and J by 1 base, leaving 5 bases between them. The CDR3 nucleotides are TGTGCCACCAGTGATTTGCAGGGGAACACTGAAGCTTTCTTT. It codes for CATSDLQGNTEAFF.

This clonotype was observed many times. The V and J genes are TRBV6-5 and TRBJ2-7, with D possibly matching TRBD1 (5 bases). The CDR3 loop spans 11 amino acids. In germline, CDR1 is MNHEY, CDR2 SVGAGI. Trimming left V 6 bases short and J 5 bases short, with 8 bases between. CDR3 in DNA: TGTGCCAGCAGGGGGCCCGACGAGCAGTACTTC. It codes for CASRGPDEQYF.

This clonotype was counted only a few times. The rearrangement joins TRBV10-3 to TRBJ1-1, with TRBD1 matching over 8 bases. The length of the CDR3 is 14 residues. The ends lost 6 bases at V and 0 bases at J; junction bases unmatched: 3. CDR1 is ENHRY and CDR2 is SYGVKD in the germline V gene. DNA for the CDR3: TGTGCCATCAGAGGGACAGGCATGAACACTGAAGCTTTCTTT. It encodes CAIRGTGMNTEAFF.

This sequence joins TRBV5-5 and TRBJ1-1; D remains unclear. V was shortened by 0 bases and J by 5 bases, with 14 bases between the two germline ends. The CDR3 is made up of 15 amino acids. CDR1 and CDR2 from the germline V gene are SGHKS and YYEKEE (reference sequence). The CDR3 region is CASSLVLEAETEAFF. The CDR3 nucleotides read TGTGCCAGCAGCTTGGTACTAGAGGCGGAGACTGAAGCTTTCTTT.

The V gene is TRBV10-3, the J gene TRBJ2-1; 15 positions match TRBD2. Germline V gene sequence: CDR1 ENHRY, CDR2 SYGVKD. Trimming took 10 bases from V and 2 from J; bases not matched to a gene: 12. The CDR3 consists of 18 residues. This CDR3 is CATLRGLAGGSTYNEQFF. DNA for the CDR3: TGTGCCACCCTCCGGGGACTAGCGGGAGGTTCTACCTACAATGAGCAGTTCTTC.

CDR3 DNA sequence: TGTGCCAGCTCACCAGGGTTAACTGAAGCTTTCTTT. Translation: CASSPGLTEAFF. The chain employs TRBV18 and TRBJ1-1; D is uncertain. This CDR3 contains 12 residues. The germline V gene encodes CDR1 KGHSH and CDR2 LQKENI. The ends were cut back, 2 bases at V and 5 bases at J, with 6 bases in the middle.

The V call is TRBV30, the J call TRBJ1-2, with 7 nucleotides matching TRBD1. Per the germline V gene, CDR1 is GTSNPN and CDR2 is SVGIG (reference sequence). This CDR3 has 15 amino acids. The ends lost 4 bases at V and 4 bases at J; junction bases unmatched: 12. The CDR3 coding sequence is TGTGCCTGGAACTCTGGAGGGGGCGTTAGCTATGGCTACACCTTC. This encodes CAWNSGGGVSYGYTF.